The 26 T cell receptor beta chains reported below all come from one sample, sequenced in a study of cytomegalovirus exposure and HLA in healthy donors. Primers included in the PCR were 60 Vbeta and 13 Jbeta primers. This table comes from immunoSEQ multiplex PCR, and its TCRdb copy is limited to in-frame clones, with some not included. The data contain around 97,000 clones, roughly a tenth of them singletons. Source material: PBMCs. The receptor set was obtained from a man aged 45-65 years in good health and CMV-seropositive.

The sample holds a few counts of this clone. The chain links TRBV10-3 to TRBJ1-5; 8 nucleotides match TRBD1. Germline loops: CDR1 ENHRY, CDR2 SYGVKD. The CDR3 loop spans 15 amino acids. The V segment lost 6 bases and the J segment 0 bases; nucleotides outside the gene matches: 4. This CDR3 is CAISVDRGSNQPQHF. The CDR3 bases are TGTGCCATCAGCGTAGACAGGGGTAGCAATCAGCCCCAGCATTTT.

The chain combines TRBV7-8 with TRBJ1-1; D gene ambiguous. Trimming cost V 1 base and J 2 bases, with 11 bases left between them. CDR1 and CDR2 (germline): SGHVS, FQNEAQ. CDR3 length equals 15 residues. CDR3 nucleotide sequence: TGTGCCAGCAGCTTAGTCTACAGCCCCAACACTGAAGCTTTCTTT. It codes for CASSLVYSPNTEAFF.

This clone was counted between two and nine times. This rearrangement joins TRBV30 to TRBJ1-6, with TRBD1 as a possible D gene (5 bases). Germline CDR1 reads GTSNPN; CDR2 reads SVGIG (reference sequence). Deletions cut 3 bases from V and 12 bases from J, with 15 bases between. This CDR3 region has 13 residues. The CDR3 here is CAWRPSGNLPLHF. The CDR3 DNA follows: TGTGCCTGGAGACCCTCAGGGAACTTACCCCTCCACTTT.

In this sample, this clone turned up a few times. The chain is built from TRBV11-3 and TRBJ2-3; 8 bases agree with TRBD1. This CDR3 contains 17 residues. V lost 5 bases and J lost 2; bases outside the gene matches: 12. Germline CDR1 and CDR2: SGHNT and YENEEA. CDR3 in amino acids: CASSPPQQTGDTDTQYF. CDR3 in DNA: TGTGCCAGCAGCCCACCCCAACAGACAGGGGACACAGATACGCAGTATTTT.

This clone appeared a few times. The chain uses TRBV5-3 and TRBJ2-3, with a weak D call TRBD1 (5 bases). TRBV5-3 is labeled an ORF, and its function is uncertain. The CDR3 length is 15 residues. Between the trimmed V and J ends, which lost 4 bases and 0 bases, there was a span of 12 bases. For the CDR3, the DNA is TGTGCCAGAAGCCCTGCGACAGTTAGCACAGATACGCAGTATTTT. This codes for CARSPATVSTDTQYF.

V gene TRBV19 combines with J gene TRBJ1-1, with D perhaps matching TRBD1 (5 bases). The CDR3 is 13 amino acids. The V end was cut by 7 bases, the J end by 3 bases, with 12 bases between. CDR1 LNHDA and CDR2 SQIVND come from the germline V gene (reference sequence). Here the CDR3 reads CASKGRRDTEAFF. The DNA for the CDR3 is TGTGCCAGTAAGGGGCGGAGGGACACTGAAGCTTTCTTT. Full variable domain (remainder filled in from reference TRBV19 and TRBJ1-1): DGGITQSPKYLFRKEGQNVTLSCEQNLNHDAMYWYRQDPGQGLRLIYYSQIVNDFQKGDIAEGYSVSREKKESFPLTVTSAQKNPTAFYLCASKGRRDTEAFFGQGTRLTVV.

This clone was picked up many times. The chain uses TRBV27 and TRBJ1-1; the D gene is possibly TRBD1 (5 bases). This CDR3 comprises 15 residues. The V end was cut by 6 bases, the J end by 3 bases, with 17 bases between. Germline lookup yields CDR1 MNHEY and CDR2 SMNVEV (reference sequence). CDR3 sequence reads: CASRPRVGVDTEAFF. CDR3 nucleotides: TGTGCCAGCAGGCCTCGAGTAGGGGTCGACACTGAAGCTTTCTTT.

This clone was detected only a few times. The chain combines TRBV5-4 with TRBJ2-2; 7 bases fit TRBD2. The germline V gene has CDR1 SGHNT and CDR2 YYREEE (reference sequence). CDR3 size: 15 residues. The junction had 8 bases not matched to a gene; V was cut back by 3 bases and J by 6 bases. DNA for the CDR3: TGTGCCAGCAGCTGGGGTCAAGCGGGACCCGGGGAGCTGTTTTTT. It is translated as CASSWGQAGPGELFF.

This clone was counted a few times. V is TRBV11-2 and J is TRBJ1-5; 7 nucleotides agree with TRBD1. J gave up 6 bases and V 0 bases, and 5 bases lay outside the gene matches. CDR1 SGHAT and CDR2 FQNNGV come from the germline V gene. This CDR3 comprises 15 residues. CDR3 nucleotides: TGTGCCAGCAGCTTAGATGGGACAGAGGCTCAGCCCCAGCATTTT. Translated: CASSLDGTEAQPQHF.

The V gene is TRBV5-1, the J gene TRBJ2-7; no firm D call. Trimming pared 4 bases from V and 0 bases from J, leaving 11 bases between. There are 14 residues in the CDR3. Germline V gives CDR1 SGHRS, CDR2 YFSETQ. The CDR3 loop is CASSTYDTSYEQYF. CDR3 nucleotide sequence: TGCGCCAGCAGCACCTATGACACCTCCTACGAGCAGTACTTC.

This clone has just a few counts. The chain is built from TRBV30 and TRBJ2-6; no firm D call. Looked up from germline, CDR1 is GTSNPN and CDR2 is SVGIG (reference sequence). The CDR3 has 12 amino acids. The ends were cut back, 2 bases at V and 4 bases at J, with 3 bases in the middle. In nucleotides, the CDR3 is TGTGCCTGGAGTTCGGGGGCCAACGTCCTGACTTTC. Translation gives CAWSSGANVLTF.

The CDR3 DNA is TGTGCCAGCAGCGTAGCCGTTAACACTGAAGCTTTCTTT. Residues: CASSVAVNTEAFF. The chain has TRBV9 and TRBJ1-1; D uncertain. The germline V gene has CDR1 SGDLS and CDR2 YYNGEE. V lost 0 bases and J lost 2, with 5 bases in between. This CDR3 region has 13 residues.

This clone appeared a few times. The V and J genes are TRBV10-2 and TRBJ2-3, with TRBD1 as a possible D gene (6 bases). The CDR3 length is 17 residues. The germline V and J ends were trimmed by 6 bases and 2 bases, with 21 bases remaining between them. Per germline, CDR1 WSHSY and CDR2 SAAADI. CDR3 protein: CASSKTGAGAPTDTQYF. The CDR3 nucleotides are TGCGCCAGCAGCAAGACCGGGGCAGGGGCGCCCACAGATACGCAGTATTTT.

In this sample, this clone turned up a few times. The rearrangement uses TRBV6-5 and TRBJ2-4; D unresolved. Germline CDR1 is MNHEY and CDR2 is SVGAGI. Trimming took off 0 bases at V and 4 bases at J, with 13 bases between the two ends. This CDR3 region has 16 residues. CDR3 residues: CASSYSGREAKNIQYF. DNA of the CDR3: TGTGCCAGCAGTTACTCCGGCCGAGAGGCAAAAAACATTCAGTACTTC.

The chain recombines TRBV29-1 with TRBJ2-6; weak D call: TRBD1 (5 bases). This CDR3 is built from 15 residues. V dropped 4 bases and J dropped 0 bases, with 10 bases sitting between them. Germline lookup yields CDR1 SQVTM and CDR2 ANQGSEA. CDR3 in DNA: TGCAGCGTTGGCCAAGGGGTCTCTGGGGCCAACGTCCTGACTTTC. As protein: CSVGQGVSGANVLTF. Variable domain in full (rest from reference TRBV29-1 and TRBJ2-6): SAVISQKPSRDICQRGTSLTIQCQVDSQVTMMFWYRQQPGQSLTLIATANQGSEATYESGFVIDKFPISRPNLTFSTLTVSNMSPEDSSIYLCSVGQGVSGANVLTFGAGSRLTVL.

This clone was counted between two and nine times. The rearrangement links TRBV5-1 to TRBJ2-5; D gene unclear. Germline V lookup: CDR1 SGHRS, CDR2 YFSETQ. V was clipped by 0 bases and J by 4 bases, with 13 bases between them. The CDR3 covers 15 residues. CDR3 protein: CASSLDGLTPETQYF. CDR3 sequence (DNA): TGCGCCAGCAGCTTGGATGGTCTGACACCAGAGACCCAGTACTTC.

The gene calls are TRBV28 and TRBJ2-6; tentative D call: TRBD1 (7 bases). The germline CDR1 and CDR2 sequences are MDHEN and SYDVKM. CDR3 length equals 16 residues. Trimming took off 7 bases at V and 6 bases at J, with 19 bases between the two ends. The CDR3 nucleotides are TGTGCCAGCAAGCAGGGGGGCGCGAGGCAGGCCAACGTCCTGACTTTC. Amino acid sequence: CASKQGGARQANVLTF.

This rearrangement joins TRBV4-1 to TRBJ1-1, with a tentative D call TRBD1 (5 bases). Germline CDR1 is MGHRA and CDR2 is YSYEKL. V was clipped by 4 bases and J by 5 bases, with 11 bases between them. The CDR3 length is 13 residues. The CDR3 nucleotides read TGCGCCAGCAGCCGCTTGGGGGGAACTGAAGCTTTCTTT. It encodes CASSRLGGTEAFF.

The chain is built from TRBV5-4 and TRBJ2-5; the match to TRBD1 covers 9 bases. Germline trimming cut 4 bases from V and 3 bases from J; bases unmatched to any gene: 10. CDR3 length: 16 amino acids. Germline loops: CDR1 SGHNT, CDR2 YYREEE (reference sequence). The CDR3 DNA reads as TGTGCCAGCAGCGGGGGGGGACAGGGACTCAAAGAGACCCAGTACTTC. Its translation: CASSGGGQGLKETQYF.

This clone was found a few times. This chain connects TRBV28 to TRBJ2-1; 11 positions agree with TRBD2. The V gene's germline CDR1 is MDHEN and CDR2 SYDVKM. The ends lost 3 bases at V and 5 bases at J; junction bases unmatched: 3. This CDR3 has 15 amino acids. The CDR3 DNA reads as TGTGCCAGCAGTTTCGGGACTAGCGGAAACAATGAGCAGTTCTTC. Protein sequence: CASSFGTSGNNEQFF.

This chain links TRBV5-1 with TRBJ2-2, with D possibly matching TRBD1 (7 bases). V lost 0 bases to trimming and J lost 5 bases, with 17 bases between them. The CDR3 has 17 amino acids. Germline V CDR1 and CDR2: SGHRS, YFSETQ. CDR3 residues: CASSLAERQGGTGELFF. The CDR3 bases are TGCGCCAGCAGCTTGGCAGAGAGACAGGGAGGAACCGGGGAGCTGTTTTTT. The whole variable domain, remainder taken from reference TRBV5-1 and TRBJ2-2, is KAGVTQTPRYLIKTRGQQVTLSCSPISGHRSVSWYQQTPGQGLQFLFEYFSETQRNKGNFPGRFSGRQFSNSRSEMNVSTLELGDSALYLCASSLAERQGGTGELFFGEGSRLTVL.

This chain links TRBV21-1 with TRBJ2-5; the table's D call, TRBD2, was not checked against the DNA. TRBV21-1 constitutes a pseudogene. The CDR3 sequence is 20 residues long. CDR3 sequence (DNA): TGTGCCAGCAGCCCTCGAAGGGGAATGCCGGGACTGGCCCTACAAGAGACCCAGTACTTC. This translates into CASSPRRGMPGLALQETQYF.

This clone has only a few counts. CDR3 amino acids: CASSQVPGSGTPGDEQFF. CDR3 in DNA: TGTGCCAGCAGCCAAGTTCCCGGATCGGGGACTCCGGGCGATGAGCAGTTCTTC. The J gene is TRBJ2-1, the V gene TRBV4-2; D is possibly TRBD2 (6 bases). The germline V gene has CDR1 LGHNA and CDR2 YNFKEQ. The CDR3 is 18 residues long. V lost 1 base and J lost 8, with 24 bases in between.

This clone was seen only a few times. The genes are TRBV19 and TRBJ2-5, with D perhaps TRBD1 (5 bases). Trimming left V 7 bases short and J 0 bases short, with 6 bases between. The CDR3 loop spans 12 amino acids. Germline lookup yields CDR1 LNHDA and CDR2 SQIVND (reference sequence). The CDR3 DNA follows: TGTGCCAGTAAGGACAACCAAGAGACCCAGTACTTC. This translates into CASKDNQETQYF.

This chain uses TRBV9 with TRBJ2-1; the D gene is possibly TRBD2 (6 bases). The V end lost 0 bases, the J end lost 7 bases, and 14 bases lay between the germline ends. The CDR3 contains 15 residues. Germline CDR1 reads SGDLS; CDR2 reads YYNGEE. In nucleotides, the CDR3 is TGTGCCAGCAGCGTAGGGGTCGGGAGCTCGAATGAGCAGTTCTTC. Protein: CASSVGVGSSNEQFF.

A single count supports this clone. The rearrangement uses TRBV5-1 and TRBJ2-7; 14 nucleotides line up with TRBD2. Germline loops: CDR1 SGHRS, CDR2 YFSETQ. This CDR3 spans 17 amino acids. V was pared by 2 bases and J by 1 base, with 5 bases of the junction left unmatched. The CDR3 protein is CASSFGTSGRRSYEQYF. Written as DNA, the CDR3 is TGCGCCAGCAGCTTTGGGACTAGCGGGAGAAGATCCTACGAGCAGTACTTC.